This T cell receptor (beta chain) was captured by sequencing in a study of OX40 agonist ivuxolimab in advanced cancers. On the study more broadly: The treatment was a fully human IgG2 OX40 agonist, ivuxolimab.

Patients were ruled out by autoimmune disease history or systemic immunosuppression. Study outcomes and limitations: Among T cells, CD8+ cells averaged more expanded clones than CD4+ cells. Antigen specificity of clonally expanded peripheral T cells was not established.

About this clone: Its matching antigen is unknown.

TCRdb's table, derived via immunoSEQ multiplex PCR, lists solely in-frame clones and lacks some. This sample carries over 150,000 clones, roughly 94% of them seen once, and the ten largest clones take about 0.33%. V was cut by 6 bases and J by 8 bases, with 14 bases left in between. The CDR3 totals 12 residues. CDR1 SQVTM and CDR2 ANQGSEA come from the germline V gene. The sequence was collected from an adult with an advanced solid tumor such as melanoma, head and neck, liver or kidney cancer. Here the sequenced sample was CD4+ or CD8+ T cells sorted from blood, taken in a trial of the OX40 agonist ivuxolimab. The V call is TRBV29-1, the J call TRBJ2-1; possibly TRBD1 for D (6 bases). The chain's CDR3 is CSVARRGDEQFF. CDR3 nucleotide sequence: TGCAGCGTGGCACGCAGGGGCGATGAGCAGTTCTTC.